This T cell receptor beta chain is from a study of post-analysis software for immune sequencing data. Study results and caveats: There were roughly five TRBV segments more frequent in patients than controls, and TRBV5-6, TRBV5-1 and TRBV20-1 were among them.

For this clonotype: Its cognate antigen is unknown.

CDR3 length: 14 amino acids. The V gene lost 4 bases and the J gene lost 5 bases, with 11 bases spanning the gap. Germline CDR1 KGHDR, CDR2 SFDVKD. Each TCR beta cDNA library carried unique molecular identifiers. TCRdb independently ran MiXCR on the PCR reads; one entry per CDR3 protein. Among hundreds of thousands of distinct CDR3 sequences listed, roughly 40% were seen once. This clonotype was sampled from a girl aged 10 to 17 with multiple sclerosis. This chain joins TRBV24-1 and TRBJ2-1, with no clear D. Material for sequencing was blood. Here the CDR3 reads CATSERFNNNEQFF. CDR3 DNA sequence: TGTGCCACCAGTGAGAGATTTAATAACAATGAGCAGTTCTTC.